This T cell receptor beta chain was observed in a study of CD8+ T cells in alopecia areata. Trimming removed 9 bases from V and 0 bases from J; junction bases left unmatched: 4. This CDR3 has 13 amino acids. From germline, CDR1 is SEHNR and CDR2 FQNEAQ (reference sequence). This clone occurred a few times. Extraction of RNA preceded its reverse transcription into cDNA, which served as the sequencing template. Assay used: immunoSEQ multiplex PCR; TCRdb lists only in-frame clones, some missing. The sample yields some 120,000 clones, around 50% seen once. The chain uses TRBV7-9 and TRBJ2-5; 7 bases align to TRBD1. Specimen: NKG2D-low CD8+ T cells sorted from blood. This sequence was found in a human donor with alopecia areata. DNA for the CDR3: TGTGCCAGTACCACAGGGGACCAAGAGACCCAGTACTTC. This codes for CASTTGDQETQYF.